Following are 14 T cell receptor beta chains from one sample sequenced in a study of Ad26.COV2.S vaccination and SARS-CoV-2 variants. Sequencing used immunoSEQ multiplex PCR; TCRdb keeps in-frame clones, though not all of them. The table records about 420,000 clones, roughly 90% of them present only once. Treatment of the sample: around 19 received Ad26.COV2.S at low or high dose, single or two shots; about 5 received placebo; per-sample allocation not given. It was on day 63 after the first vaccine or placebo injection that samples were taken. The source material was peripheral blood, sampled in a trial of Ad26.COV2.S vaccine versus placebo. The receptors were sampled from a person aged 18-65 years who received the Ad26.COV2.S COVID-19 vaccine or a placebo.

The rearrangement links TRBV3-1 (or the pseudogene TRBV3-2) to TRBJ1-2; D is unclear. The germline V gene has CDR1 LGHDT and CDR2 YNNKEL (reference sequence). This CDR3 contains 15 residues. Trimming pared 4 bases from V and 1 base from J, leaving 13 bases between. DNA of the CDR3: TGTGCCAGCAGCCCGACCCACGGGCTTAACTATGGCTACACCTTC. Residues: CASSPTHGLNYGYTF.

CDR3: CASSQFPEKLFF. DNA of the CDR3: TGTGCCAGCAGCCAGTTTCCGGAAAAACTGTTTTTT. The chain carries TRBV3-1 (or the pseudogene TRBV3-2) and TRBJ1-4; D remains unclear. There are 12 residues in the CDR3. The germline gives CDR1 LGHDT, CDR2 YNNKEL (reference sequence). Trimming pared 3 bases from V and 8 bases from J, leaving 7 bases between.

V usage is TRBV4-1 and J usage is TRBJ2-3; D is unclear. Trimming removed 0 bases at V and 4 bases at J, with 14 bases between. The CDR3 spans 16 residues. Germline CDR1 MGHRA, CDR2 YSYEKL. As DNA, the CDR3 is TGCGCCAGCAGCCAAGAGGGGTTTCCCTCCCCAGATACGCAGTATTTT. It specifies CASSQEGFPSPDTQYF.

This clone was counted once. The rearrangement links TRBV9 to TRBJ2-2; 9 nucleotides align to TRBD2. CDR3 size: 15 residues. Germline trimming cut 2 bases from V and 3 bases from J; bases unmatched to any gene: 2. Germline lookup yields CDR1 SGDLS and CDR2 YYNGEE. The DNA for the CDR3 is TGTGCCAGCAGCGTCAGCGGGGGGTACACCGGGGAGCTGTTTTTT. As protein: CASSVSGGYTGELFF.

This clone was found once. V is TRBV7-2 and J is TRBJ2-1, with TRBD2 matching 11 bases. CDR1 and CDR2 from the germline V gene are SGHTA and FQGNSA. V gave up 5 bases and J gave up 8 bases; unmatched junction bases: 14. The CDR3 contains 17 residues. The CDR3 DNA reads TGTGCCAGCAGCGAACTTAGCGGGGGGGCTTTTCAGCATGAGCAGTTCTTC. Its protein is CASSELSGGAFQHEQFF. The whole variable domain, remainder taken from reference TRBV7-2 and TRBJ2-1, is GAGVSQSPSNKVTEKGKDVELRCDPISGHTALYWYRQSLGQGLEFLIYFQGNSAPDKSGLPSDRFSAERTGGSVSTLTIQRTQQEDSAVYLCASSELSGGAFQHEQFFGPGTRLTVL.

The chain joins TRBV6-2 or TRBV6-3 to TRBJ1-1; D is ambiguous. The germline V and J ends were trimmed by 4 bases and 0 bases, with 9 bases remaining between them. The CDR3 runs 14 residues. Germline V lookup: CDR1 MNHEY, CDR2 SVGEGT. The CDR3 sequence is CASSSGPLNTEAFF. The DNA for the CDR3 is TGTGCCAGCAGTTCCGGCCCTTTGAACACTGAAGCTTTCTTT.

This clone was counted between two and nine times. V gene TRBV5-6 combines with J gene TRBJ1-6; 7 bases line up with TRBD1. The J segment lost 3 bases and the V segment lost 6 bases, leaving 6 bases of the junction unmatched. The germline V gene encodes CDR1 SGHDT and CDR2 YYEEEE. This CDR3 contains 15 residues. The CDR3 bases are TGTGCCAGCAACCTCCGGGACAGCTATAATTCACCCCTCCACTTT. Residues: CASNLRDSYNSPLHF.

The CDR3 nucleotides are TGTGCCAGCAGCCCTCCCGGGACCTTAAACACCGGGGAGCTGTTTTTT. Residues: CASSPPGTLNTGELFF. The chain links TRBV9 to TRBJ2-2; D assignment may be TRBD1 or TRBD2 (5 bases each). This CDR3 has 16 residues. V was pared by 4 bases and J by 2 bases, with 15 bases between. The V gene's germline CDR1 is SGDLS and CDR2 YYNGEE. The whole variable domain, remainder taken from reference TRBV9 and TRBJ2-2, is DSGVTQTPKHLITATGQRVTLRCSPRSGDLSVYWYQQSLDQGLQFLIQYYNGEERAKGNILERFSAQQFPDLHSELNLSSLELGDSALYFCASSPPGTLNTGELFFGEGSRLTVL.

The gene calls are TRBV4-2 and TRBJ2-2; 8 bases are a match to TRBD1. In germline, CDR1 is LGHNA, CDR2 YNFKEQ. The CDR3 has 16 amino acids. V was clipped by 10 bases and J by 0 bases; unmatched bases: 10. CDR3 coding DNA: TGTGCCACCCGGGACAGGAAACCTCCGAACACCGGGGAGCTGTTTTTT. This codes for CATRDRKPPNTGELFF.

V usage is TRBV11-3 and J usage is TRBJ2-1; TRBD1 or TRBD2 may be the D gene (6 bases each). The germline V gene encodes CDR1 SGHNT and CDR2 YENEEA. V dropped 5 bases and J dropped 4 bases, with 15 bases sitting between them. This CDR3 region has 15 residues. CDR3: CASSASGAVYNEQFF. Here the CDR3 DNA reads TGTGCCAGCAGCGCCTCGGGGGCCGTGTACAATGAGCAGTTCTTC.

The rearrangement joins TRBV3-1 (or the pseudogene TRBV3-2) to TRBJ2-2, with 9 bases identical to TRBD2. The CDR3 totals 15 residues. The V gene's germline CDR1 is LGHDT and CDR2 YNNKEL (reference sequence). V shed 4 bases, J shed 4 bases, and the junction held 4 bases outside the gene matches. The CDR3 coding sequence is TGTGCCAGCAGCCCACTGACTAGCGGCACCGGGGAGCTGTTTTTT. Its translation: CASSPLTSGTGELFF.

This chain links TRBV19 with TRBJ2-5; D perhaps matches TRBD2 (7 bases). Between the trimmed V and J ends, which lost 7 bases and 2 bases, there was a span of 23 bases. Germline V gene data show CDR1 as LNHDA and CDR2 as SQIVND (reference sequence). The CDR3 has 17 residues. CDR3: CASTPGGGGGPQETQYF. The CDR3 DNA follows: TGTGCCAGTACCCCTGGGGGGGGCGGGGGTCCACAAGAGACCCAGTACTTC.

The J gene is TRBJ1-2, the V gene TRBV7-2; TRBD1 agrees at 8 bases. Germline assignment: CDR1 SGHTA and CDR2 FQGNSA. J lost 0 bases, V lost 5 bases, and 2 bases had no gene match. This CDR3 has 14 amino acids. CDR3 nucleotides: TGTGCCAGCAGCCCGGGACAGGCTAACTATGGCTACACCTTC. Translated: CASSPGQANYGYTF.

The chain is built from TRBV15 and TRBJ2-3; TRBD2 matches at 7 bases. The CDR3 extends over 15 amino acids. Germline V lookup: CDR1 LNHNV, CDR2 YYDKDF (reference sequence). V shed 0 bases, J shed 8 bases, and the junction held 8 bases outside the gene matches. CDR3: CATSREAGELSTQYF. As DNA, the CDR3 is TGTGCCACCAGCAGAGAGGCGGGGGAGCTTAGTACGCAGTATTTT.